The rows below give T cell receptor beta chains drawn from one sample of a study of blood T cell repertoires in COVID-19. Some clones are missing from TCRdb's copy, which holds only in-frame ones; the method was immunoSEQ multiplex PCR. The sample has roughly 130,000 clones, approximately 80% seen once. Material for sequencing was peripheral blood. The receptors come from a woman in her 70s with acute or convalescent COVID-19. The CDR3 runs from the conserved cysteine through the conserved F or W. Each record gives: CDR3 DNA, CDR3 protein, clone size, V gene, J gene, D gene. D genes are given only for firm matches. Not every row has a clone size; where given, it reads once, few, many or a size class.

TGCGCCAGCAGCACCGGGACAGGGGGCTTGGCTGAAGCTTTCTTT	CASSTGTGGLAEAFF	once	TRBV10-1	TRBJ1-1	TRBD1
TGTGCCAGCAGCTTAGGGCCCCGGGGTGGGGAGCTGTTTTTT	CASSLGPRGGELFF	NA	TRBV13	TRBJ2-2	NA
TGTGCCAGCTCACCGGGACAGAAAATCAACACTGAAGCTTTCTTT	CASSPGQKINTEAFF	NA	TRBV18	TRBJ1-1	TRBD1
TGTGCCAGCAGCCGGGACAGGGGGTTCGGTGGCTACACCTTC	CASSRDRGFGGYTF	once	TRBV5-4	TRBJ1-2	TRBD1
TGTGCCAGCAGCTCGACAGGGTCCACCGAGCAGTACTTC	CASSSTGSTEQYF	once	TRBV7-8	TRBJ2-7	TRBD1
TGCGCCAGCAGCCAAGATTTCGAGGGAGAGACCCAGTACTTC	CASSQDFEGETQYF	NA	TRBV4-3	TRBJ2-5	NA
TGTGCCAGCAGCAAGCCGGGACAGGGAGTATCCCGTGCGAACTATGGCTACACCTTC	CASSKPGQGVSRANYGYTF	NA	TRBV5-4	TRBJ1-2	TRBD1
TGCGCCAGCAGCTTGGAATTCGGATGGAGGGGGCCCTATGGCTACACCTTC	CASSLEFGWRGPYGYTF	once	TRBV5-1	TRBJ1-2	TRBD1
TGTGCCAGCAGCTTAGTGCAGGGGACGGTTAGCACCATATATTTT	CASSLVQGTVSTIYF	NA	TRBV7-2	TRBJ1-3	NA
TGTGCCTGGAGTGGGGCGGGGGGGCGGTTTGAGCAGTTCTTC	CAWSGAGGRFEQFF	NA	TRBV30	TRBJ2-1	TRBD2
TGCGCCAGCAGGGCGTCACCATACAGGGGTCTCCACAATCAGCCCCAGCATTTT	CASRASPYRGLHNQPQHF	NA	TRBV10-2	TRBJ1-5	TRBD1
TGTGCCAGCTCACCACCGGTACAGGAGATAAACACTGAAGCTTTCTTT	CASSPPVQEINTEAFF	few	TRBV18	TRBJ1-1	NA
TGTGCCAGCAGCTTAAACACCGCCGGGGAGCTGTTTTTT	CASSLNTAGELFF	medium-sized	TRBV7-3	TRBJ2-2	NA
TGTGCCAGCAGCCGACAGTCCCGGGTAGATACGCAGTATTTT	CASSRQSRVDTQYF	NA	TRBV14	TRBJ2-3	NA
TGTGCCAGCAGTTCTCCGGGGGAAACAGATACGCAGTATTTT	CASSSPGETDTQYF	NA	TRBV5-4	TRBJ2-3	NA
TGTGCCTGGACGACTATGACTGGAAACACCATATATTTT	CAWTTMTGNTIYF	NA	TRBV30	TRBJ1-3	NA
TGTGCCAGCAGTGGAGCGGGGACAGGTACCTACAATGAGCAGTTCTTC	CASSGAGTGTYNEQFF	NA	TRBV6-2/TRBV6-3	TRBJ2-1	NA
TGTGCCAGCAGCCGTAGTACAGGGTCAAATCGGGCTGAAGCTTTCTTT	CASSRSTGSNRAEAFF	once	TRBV11-2	TRBJ1-1	NA
TGTGCCAGCAGTGTACGGACTAGGGGGGATACGCAGTATTTT	CASSVRTRGDTQYF	once	TRBV2	TRBJ2-3	NA
TGTGCCAGCAAACTGGAGGTTGGTGAAGCTTTCTTT	CASKLEVGEAFF	NA	TRBV18	TRBJ1-1	NA
TGTGCCAGCAGTGAAGGCAGGGTAGGTGGCTACACCTTC	CASSEGRVGGYTF	NA	TRBV2	TRBJ1-2	NA
TGTGCCAGCATCCCGGGACAGGGGAGTGTCTACACCTTC	CASIPGQGSVYTF	once	TRBV7-2	TRBJ1-2	TRBD1
TGTGCCAGCACACCCCCTCAGGGGGTGAACTCTGGGGCCAACGTCCTGACTTTC	CASTPPQGVNSGANVLTF	NA	TRBV25-1	TRBJ2-6	TRBD1
TGTGCCTGGAGTGACAGGCTAACTAACTATGGCTACACCTTC	CAWSDRLTNYGYTF	NA	TRBV30	TRBJ1-2	NA
TGCGCCAGCAGCTTGGAGCGGCAAGAGACCCAGTACTTC	CASSLERQETQYF	NA	TRBV5-1	TRBJ2-5	NA
TGTGCCAGCAGCGTAGGGCTAGCGGTGCATACCGGGGAGCTGTTTTTT	CASSVGLAVHTGELFF	NA	TRBV9	TRBJ2-2	TRBD2
TGTGCCAGCAGCCTATGGGGACAGGGAATAACTGAAGCTTTCTTT	CASSLWGQGITEAFF	NA	TRBV7-3	TRBJ1-1	TRBD1
TGCGCCAGCAGCCAAGCCGGGGTCTGGAGAAACACCATATATTTT	CASSQAGVWRNTIYF	NA	TRBV4-1	TRBJ1-3	NA
TGTGCCATCAGACCGGGACTAGTAGGGACAGATACGCAGTATTTT	CAIRPGLVGTDTQYF	NA	TRBV10-3	TRBJ2-3	TRBD2
TGTGCCAGTAGTATAACAGGGGGATTTGGGCAGCCCCAGCATTTT	CASSITGGFGQPQHF	few	TRBV19	TRBJ1-5	TRBD1
TGTGCCAGTAGTATATCAGGACAGTCAGCCTACGAGCAGTACTTC	CASSISGQSAYEQYF	NA	TRBV19	TRBJ2-7	NA
TGTGCCAGCAGCCCCGTGACAGGCGTGTCTCTGAATGAGCAGTTCTTC	CASSPVTGVSLNEQFF	NA	TRBV5-6	TRBJ2-1	NA
TGTGCCAGCAGCCAACTGACAGGGGAAGGCTACACCTTC	CASSQLTGEGYTF	NA	TRBV3-1/TRBV3-2	TRBJ1-2	TRBD1
TGTGCCAGTACCTCCCTTGGGGCCACTGGAAACACCATATATTTT	CASTSLGATGNTIYF	NA	TRBV19	TRBJ1-3	NA
TGTGCCAGCAGCTCCTACAAACAGGGGTGGGGCACAGATACGCAGTATTTT	CASSSYKQGWGTDTQYF	NA	TRBV11-3	TRBJ2-3	TRBD1
TGTGCCAGCAGCTTAGCGCAGCGAGGGGGCTACACCTTC	CASSLAQRGGYTF	NA	TRBV7-2	TRBJ1-2	NA
TGTGCCAGCACCCCGACAGAAAACACTGAAGCTTTCTTT	CASTPTENTEAFF	few	TRBV2	TRBJ1-1	NA
TGCAGCGTTGTGCCGGGAGCTTTCTTT	CSVVPGAFF	NA	TRBV29-1	TRBJ1-1	NA
TGCGCCAGCAGCCAGACTAGTGGTTCCTACAATGAGCAGTTCTTC	CASSQTSGSYNEQFF	NA	TRBV5-1	TRBJ2-1	NA
TGTGCCAGCAGTTCAATCGGGACAGGGAAAGAGACTGAAGCTTTCTTT	CASSSIGTGKETEAFF	few	TRBV6-2/TRBV6-3	TRBJ1-1	TRBD1
TGTGCCAGCAAACCGGGGGGGCCCATCACAGATACGCAGTATTTT	CASKPGGPITDTQYF	NA	TRBV6-5	TRBJ2-3	TRBD2
TGTGCCAGCATGGTGGACACAGCCAAAAACATTCAGTACTTC	CASMVDTAKNIQYF	NA	TRBV6-5	TRBJ2-4	NA
TGCGCCAGCAGCCAAGATACTGGGAGGCAGCAGTTCTTC	CASSQDTGRQQFF	NA	TRBV4-3	TRBJ2-1	NA
TGTGCCAGCAGCTTGGCCGGGACAGGGGGCTATGGCTACACCTTC	CASSLAGTGGYGYTF	NA	TRBV5-5	TRBJ1-2	TRBD1
TGTGCCACCAAAACTAGCGACAGCGAGCAGTTCTTC	CATKTSDSEQFF	NA	TRBV10-3	TRBJ2-1	TRBD2
TGTGCCAGCAGCTTAGTGCCCCCTAGGACTAGCGGGGGCATAAGCACAGATACGCAGTATTTT	CASSLVPPRTSGGISTDTQYF	NA	TRBV7-6	TRBJ2-3	TRBD2
TGTGCCACCAGCAGCAACTTAGCGTTTGAGCAGTTCTTC	CATSSNLAFEQFF	NA	TRBV15	TRBJ2-1	NA
TGTGCCAGCAGCTCCGGGACAGGGGAAAACTATGGCTACACCTTC	CASSSGTGENYGYTF	NA	TRBV5-5	TRBJ1-2	TRBD1
TGTGCCAGCAGTATGGCGGGGGGCGGAGAGACCCAGTACTTC	CASSMAGGGETQYF	NA	TRBV25-1	TRBJ2-5	TRBD2
TGTGCCAGCTCTGACAGGGCTGATGGCTACACCTTC	CASSDRADGYTF	NA	TRBV19	TRBJ1-2	TRBD1
TGTGCCAGCAGCCAGACAGCCAGAAACTATGGCTACACCTTC	CASSQTARNYGYTF	NA	TRBV6-2/TRBV6-3	TRBJ1-2	NA
TGTGCCAGCAGTTCCGCCGGGACTAGCGGGGGGGGCCTTTATGTGGAGCTGTTTTTT	CASSSAGTSGGGLYVELFF	NA	TRBV7-2	TRBJ2-2	TRBD2
TGTGCCAGCAGCTTCCACCCAACAGGGATGGGAAAGACCCAGTACTTC	CASSFHPTGMGKTQYF	NA	TRBV7-8	TRBJ2-5	NA
TGTGCCTGGAAATCTTCAGGGGCCACTGAAGCTTTCTTT	CAWKSSGATEAFF	once	TRBV30	TRBJ1-1	NA
TGTGCCAGCAGTTTTGTGGGAGACACCGGGGAGCTGTTTTTT	CASSFVGDTGELFF	NA	TRBV27	TRBJ2-2	NA
TGTGCCAGCAGCCAAGTCCCGGGAGCCACCTACGAGCAGTACTTC	CASSQVPGATYEQYF	NA	TRBV3-1/TRBV3-2	TRBJ2-7	NA
TGTGCCAGCAGCTTGGTAGCGGGAGAGACCCAGTACTTC	CASSLVAGETQYF	NA	TRBV5-5	TRBJ2-5	TRBD2